Included here is one T cell receptor beta chain sequence, with context. The CDR3 is 13 amino acids. V shed 6 bases and J shed 4 bases, with 9 bases lying between them. Germline V gene lookup returns CDR1 MDHEN and CDR2 SYDVKM. This entry is derived from a study of T cell responses to AZD1222 COVID-19 vaccine. Generated by immunoSEQ multiplex PCR, the TCRdb table keeps only in-frame clones and is missing some. The sample contains more than 85,000 clones, nearly 90% of which appear only once. V is TRBV28 and J is TRBJ1-4; D not resolved. The source is an adult in good health. The specimen was peripheral blood, collected on day 0 of AZD1222 vaccination. The CDR3 DNA reads TGTGCCAGCAGCCGAAGAAATAATGAAAAACTGTTTTTT. Translated, it gives CASSRRNNEKLFF.